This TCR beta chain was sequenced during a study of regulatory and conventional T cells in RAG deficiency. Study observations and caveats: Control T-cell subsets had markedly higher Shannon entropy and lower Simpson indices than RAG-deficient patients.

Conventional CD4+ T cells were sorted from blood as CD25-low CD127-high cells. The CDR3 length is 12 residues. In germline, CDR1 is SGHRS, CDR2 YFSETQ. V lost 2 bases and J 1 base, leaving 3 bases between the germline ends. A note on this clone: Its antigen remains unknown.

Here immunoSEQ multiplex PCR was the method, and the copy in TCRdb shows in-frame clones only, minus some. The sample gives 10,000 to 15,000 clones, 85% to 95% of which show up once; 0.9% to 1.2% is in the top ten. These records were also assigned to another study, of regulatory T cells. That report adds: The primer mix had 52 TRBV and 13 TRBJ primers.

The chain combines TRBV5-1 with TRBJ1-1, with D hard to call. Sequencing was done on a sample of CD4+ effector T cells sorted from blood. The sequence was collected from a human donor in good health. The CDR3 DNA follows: TGCGCCAGCAGCTTCAAGAACACTGAAGCTTTCTTT. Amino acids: CASSFKNTEAFF. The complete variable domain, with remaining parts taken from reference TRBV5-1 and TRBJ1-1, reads KAGVTQTPRYLIKTRGQQVTLSCSPISGHRSVSWYQQTPGQGLQFLFEYFSETQRNKGNFPGRFSGRQFSNSRSEMNVSTLELGDSALYLCASSFKNTEAFFGQGTRLTVV.